Each of the 17 T cell receptor beta chains below was sequenced from the same sample in a study of blood T cell repertoires in COVID-19. The repertoire was sequenced with immunoSEQ multiplex PCR; TCRdb's copy has only in-frame clones and lacks some. The sample records about 64,000 clones, around three quarters being singletons. The sequencing sample was made of peripheral blood. These receptor sequences come from a human donor in a cohort sampled during active COVID-19.

The V gene is TRBV28, the J gene TRBJ1-2; D may be TRBD1 (5 bases). The CDR3 runs 12 residues. V was clipped by 2 bases and J by 6 bases, with 7 bases between them. Germline lookup yields CDR1 MDHEN and CDR2 SYDVKM. The CDR3 sequence: CASSLDRHGYTF. The CDR3 DNA sequence: TGTGCCAGCAGTTTAGACAGACATGGCTACACCTTC.

V is TRBV7-9 and J is TRBJ1-6; D is uncertain. Germline V gives CDR1 SEHNR, CDR2 FQNEAQ (reference sequence). The CDR3 has 15 amino acids. Trimming left V 2 bases short and J 10 bases short, with 15 bases between. The CDR3 nucleotides are TGTGCCAGCAGCTTAAACGGAGCGCCCGAATCACCCCTCCACTTT. It specifies CASSLNGAPESPLHF.

The chain couples TRBV11-2 to TRBJ2-7, with D possibly matching TRBD1 (6 bases). Germline CDR1 and CDR2: SGHAT and FQNNGV. The CDR3 is 15 residues long. With 1 base removed from V and 3 bases from J, the gap between germline ends came to 13 bases. CDR3 nucleotide sequence: TGTGCCAGCAGCTTAGCACCCGGGACACACTACGAGCAGTACTTC. It translates to CASSLAPGTHYEQYF. Full variable domain (remainder filled in from reference TRBV11-2 and TRBJ2-7): EAGVAQSPRYKIIEKRQSVAFWCNPISGHATLYWYQQILGQGPKLLIQFQNNGVVDDSQLPKDRFSAERLKGVDSTLKIQPAKLEDSAVYLCASSLAPGTHYEQYFGPGTRLTVT.

The J gene is TRBJ2-2, the V gene TRBV5-1; weak D call: TRBD2 (6 bases). V was clipped by 4 bases and J by 1 base, with 11 bases between them. The CDR3 has 15 residues. Germline CDR1 SGHRS, CDR2 YFSETQ. The CDR3 coding sequence is TGCGCCAGCAGCCCAGCGGGCTGGAACACCGGGGAGCTGTTTTTT. Protein product: CASSPAGWNTGELFF. The full variable domain, its missing parts supplied by reference TRBV5-1 and TRBJ2-2, is KAGVTQTPRYLIKTRGQQVTLSCSPISGHRSVSWYQQTPGQGLQFLFEYFSETQRNKGNFPGRFSGRQFSNSRSEMNVSTLELGDSALYLCASSPAGWNTGELFFGEGSRLTVL.

This chain uses TRBV11-1 with TRBJ2-7; 10 bases line up with TRBD1. This CDR3 spans 15 amino acids. With 5 bases clipped from V and 3 bases from J, the junction kept 7 bases outside the gene matches. From germline, CDR1 is SGHAT and CDR2 FQDESV (reference sequence). CDR3 nucleotides: TGTGCCAGCAGCCCCGGGACAGGGGAGTTCTACGAGCAGTACTTC. Protein product: CASSPGTGEFYEQYF.

This chain links TRBV24-1 with TRBJ2-3; D is uncertain. V lost 3 bases and J 0 bases, leaving 9 bases between the germline ends. The CDR3 runs 15 residues. Per germline, CDR1 KGHDR and CDR2 SFDVKD. Here the CDR3 reads CATSDGHPSTDTQYF. DNA of the CDR3: TGTGCCACCAGTGATGGCCACCCTAGCACAGATACGCAGTATTTT.

This clone was recorded only once. The chain recombines TRBV6-1 with TRBJ1-6; D unresolved. CDR1 and CDR2 (germline): MNHNS, SASEGT. V shed 2 bases and J shed 4 bases, with 6 bases lying between them. This CDR3 contains 14 residues. CDR3: CASSELPYNSPLHF. The CDR3 DNA is TGTGCCAGCAGTGAACTCCCGTATAATTCACCCCTCCACTTT.

CDR3 nucleotide sequence: TGTGCCAGCAGCGCAGTGGGGACTAGCGGGGGGGCGCAGTTCTTC. Translating it yields CASSAVGTSGGAQFF. The chain uses TRBV7-3 and TRBJ2-1; 16 bases fit TRBD2. With V trimmed by 5 bases and J by 12 bases, 7 bases remained unmatched. Germline values: CDR1 SGHTA, CDR2 FQGTGA. The CDR3 length is 15 residues.

This clone was picked up one time. The CDR3 loop is CASSPPGGHTEAFF. CDR3 coding DNA: TGCGCCAGCAGCCCGCCAGGGGGTCACACTGAAGCTTTCTTT. J is TRBJ1-1 and V is TRBV4-3, with 7 bases that match TRBD1. After removal of 4 bases from V and 3 bases from J, the junction contained 5 bases not matched to a gene. CDR3 length equals 14 residues. The germline V gene encodes CDR1 LGHNA and CDR2 YSLEER.

This rearrangement joins TRBV13 to TRBJ1-3, with D unresolved. The CDR3 sequence is 18 residues long. V lost 2 bases to trimming and J lost 2 bases, with 19 bases between them. The germline gives CDR1 PRHDT, CDR2 FYEKMQ (reference sequence). The DNA for the CDR3 is TGTGCCAGCAGCTTATTAGGCGATCGGGGTAGCGCTGGAAACACCATATATTTT. Amino acids: CASSLLGDRGSAGNTIYF.

V usage is TRBV4-2 and J usage is TRBJ2-3; 8 positions match TRBD2. CDR1 LGHNA and CDR2 YNFKEQ come from the germline V gene. The CDR3 spans 18 residues. The trim removed 0 bases at V and 1 base at J, leaving 9 bases unmatched. The CDR3 nucleotides read TGTGCCAGCAGCCAAGATCCGAGCGGGGGTCGAGGCACAGATACGCAGTATTTT. This encodes CASSQDPSGGRGTDTQYF.

V is TRBV18 and J is TRBJ2-1; a possible D gene is TRBD1 (5 bases). Between the trimmed V and J ends, which lost 6 bases and 2 bases, there was a span of 14 bases. This CDR3 has 15 amino acids. CDR1 and CDR2 (germline): KGHSH, LQKENI. As DNA, the CDR3 is TGTGCCAGCTCGCCCCTTGCAGGGACCTACAATGAGCAGTTCTTC. As protein: CASSPLAGTYNEQFF.

The chain couples TRBV4-1 to TRBJ2-7, with 8 bases aligning to TRBD2. CDR3 length equals 14 residues. J gave up 7 bases and V 3 bases, and 8 bases lay outside the gene matches. Germline V gene sequence: CDR1 MGHRA, CDR2 YSYEKL. This CDR3 reads CASSQRGPGGEQYF. In DNA, the CDR3 is TGCGCCAGCAGCCAGAGGGGACCGGGGGGGGAGCAGTACTTC.

This clone was counted once. DNA of the CDR3: TGTGCCAGCAGCCAAAAACAGGGAGATACGCAGTATTTT. It codes for CASSQKQGDTQYF. V usage is TRBV5-4 and J usage is TRBJ2-3; perhaps TRBD1 as D (6 bases). In germline, CDR1 is SGHNT, CDR2 YYREEE (reference sequence). This CDR3 contains 13 residues. Trimming cost V 4 bases and J 5 bases, with 11 bases left between them.

V is TRBV3-1 (or the pseudogene TRBV3-2) and J is TRBJ1-2; a weak D match, TRBD1 (6 bases). The CDR3 is 13 amino acids. Germline V lookup: CDR1 LGHDT, CDR2 YNNKEL (reference sequence). Trimming removed 2 bases from V and 7 bases from J, with 11 bases in between. The CDR3 DNA reads as TGTGCCAGCAGCCAAAACAGGGAGAGTGGCTACACCTTC. Protein product: CASSQNRESGYTF.

V gene TRBV2 combines with J gene TRBJ1-1; D not resolved. Germline lookup yields CDR1 SNHLY and CDR2 FYNNEI. The CDR3 is made up of 15 amino acids. Trimming took off 5 bases at V and 4 bases at J, with 17 bases between the two ends. The CDR3 DNA reads as TGTGCCAGCAGTAACCGGCGGCAGGAGGGCACTGAAGCTTTCTTT. Its translation is CASSNRRQEGTEAFF.

The sample holds one count of this clone. The chain combines TRBV6-2 or TRBV6-3 with TRBJ2-4; 13 bases are shared with TRBD2. This CDR3 is built from 19 residues. Germline assignment: CDR1 MNHEY and CDR2 SVGEGT. V lost 0 bases and J lost 1; bases outside the gene matches: 6. The CDR3: CASSYSLLAGGEAKNIQYF. The CDR3 DNA sequence: TGTGCCAGCAGTTACTCGCTACTAGCGGGGGGGGAGGCCAAAAACATTCAGTACTTC.